This TCR beta chain was captured in a study of cytomegalovirus exposure and HLA in healthy donors. Study-wide findings and caveats: 164 TCR beta chains were listed as cytomegalovirus-associated. Most TCR sequences proved rare, with some public TCRs found in many donors. A later analysis found TCR association rates differed by HLA locus, highest for DRB1 and lowest for HLA-C. TRBV6-2, TRBV6-3 and other indistinguishable V segments were excluded.

This CDR3 spans 12 amino acids. CDR1 MDHEN and CDR2 SYDVKM come from the germline V gene. V gave up 6 bases and J gave up 8 bases, with 13 bases separating them. The PCR had 60 Vbeta and 13 Jbeta primers. This table comes from immunoSEQ multiplex PCR, and its TCRdb copy is limited to in-frame clones, with some not included. Altogether roughly 200,000 clones are present, about 82% being singletons, with the ten largest covering 2.9%. About this clone itself: Its antigen is undetermined.

This TCR was sampled from a young man in good health and CMV-seronegative. The chain has TRBV28 and TRBJ1-2; perhaps TRBD1 as D (5 bases). The sample taken for sequencing was PBMCs. CDR3 in amino acids: CASRSRQPGYTF. Written as DNA, the CDR3 is TGTGCCAGCAGGTCCCGACAGCCCGGCTACACCTTC.